The next 5 T cell receptor beta chains were all read from a single sample in a study of response to subunit inactivated influenza vaccine. TCRdb re-derived calls from the RT-PCR reads in MiXCR, one entry per CDR3 protein. This sample has fewer than 550,000 distinct CDR3 sequences, with roughly 27% found just once. Sequencing was performed on CD4+ T cells sorted from PBMCs, taken roughly 5 days after vaccination. These receptors all come from a man aged 50-59 years who received an inactivated influenza vaccine.

The chain carries TRBV4-3 and TRBJ1-6; possibly TRBD1 for D (5 bases). This CDR3 is built from 15 residues. CDR1 and CDR2 from the germline V gene are LGHNA and YSLEER. The V and J ends lost 0 bases and 10 bases respectively, with 13 bases between them. The CDR3 loop is CASSQDVQGGSPLHF. DNA for the CDR3: TGCGCCAGCAGCCAAGATGTTCAGGGTGGATCACCCCTCCACTTT.

The sample holds a few counts of this clonotype. CDR3 sequence reads: CSAYLTGRGRREQYF. The CDR3 coding sequence is TGCAGTGCTTACCTAACCGGCAGGGGAAGGCGCGAGCAGTACTTC. The chain joins TRBV20-1 to TRBJ2-7; tentative D call: TRBD1 (6 bases). Germline lookup yields CDR1 DFQATT and CDR2 SNEGSKA (reference sequence). CDR3 length: 15 amino acids. V was cut by 5 bases and J by 6 bases, with 23 bases left in between.

The rearrangement links TRBV12-3 or TRBV12-4 to TRBJ1-1, with a tentative D call TRBD1 (6 bases). The V gene lost 5 bases and the J gene lost 5 bases, with 15 bases spanning the gap. CDR3 length equals 14 residues. The CDR3 coding sequence is TGTGCCAGCAGTCCCCTGGGGGGCCGGACTGAAGCTTTCTTT. Translating gives CASSPLGGRTEAFF.

V is TRBV24-1 and J is TRBJ2-1; TRBD2 aligns across 11 bases. The CDR3 is 19 amino acids. CDR1 and CDR2 from the germline V gene are KGHDR and SFDVKD. The junction had 10 bases not matched to a gene; V was cut back by 4 bases and J by 0 bases. Written as DNA, the CDR3 is TGTGCCACCAGTGACCTCCTAGCGGGAGGAACGAGCTCCTACAATGAGCAGTTCTTC. This codes for CATSDLLAGGTSSYNEQFF.

The V call is TRBV5-1, the J call TRBJ2-2, with TRBD2 as a possible D gene (6 bases). Trimming left V 4 bases short and J 2 bases short, with 12 bases between. Germline V gives CDR1 SGHRS, CDR2 YFSETQ. The CDR3 extends over 15 amino acids. This CDR3 reads CASSHRDFNTGELFF. The DNA of the CDR3 is TGCGCCAGCAGCCACCGGGACTTTAACACCGGGGAGCTGTTTTTT.